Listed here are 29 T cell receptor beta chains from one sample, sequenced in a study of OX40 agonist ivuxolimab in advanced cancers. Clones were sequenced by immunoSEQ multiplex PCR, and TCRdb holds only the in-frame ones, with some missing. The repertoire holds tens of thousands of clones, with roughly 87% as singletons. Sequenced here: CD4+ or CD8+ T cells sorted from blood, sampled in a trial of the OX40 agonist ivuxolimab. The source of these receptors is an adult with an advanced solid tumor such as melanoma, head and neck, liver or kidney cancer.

CDR3 in amino acids: CASSGGLAKSTDTQYF. CDR3 sequence (DNA): TGTGCCAGCAGCGGGGGCCTAGCGAAAAGCACAGATACGCAGTATTTT. The chain joins TRBV5-6 to TRBJ2-3; D tentatively fits TRBD1 or TRBD2 (6 bases each). Germline V lookup: CDR1 SGHDT, CDR2 YYEEEE. The V and J ends lost 4 bases and 0 bases respectively, with 15 bases between them. The CDR3 loop spans 16 amino acids.

The CDR3 DNA sequence: TGCGCCAGCAGCGGGGCGACGGATACGCAGTATTTT. Its protein product is CASSGATDTQYF. The chain has TRBV5-1 and TRBJ2-3; maybe TRBD1 (5 bases). Deletions cut 4 bases from V and 6 bases from J, with 9 bases between. CDR1 and CDR2 from the germline V gene are SGHRS and YFSETQ. The CDR3 length is 12 residues.

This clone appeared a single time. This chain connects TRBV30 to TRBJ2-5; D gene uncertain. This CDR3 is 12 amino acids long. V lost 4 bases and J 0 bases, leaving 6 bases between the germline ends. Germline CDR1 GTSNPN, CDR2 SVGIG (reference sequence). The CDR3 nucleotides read TGTGCCTGGAAGGGATACCAAGAGACCCAGTACTTC. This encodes CAWKGYQETQYF. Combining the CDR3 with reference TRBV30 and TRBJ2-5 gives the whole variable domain SQTIHQWPATLVQPVGSPLSLECTVEGTSNPNLYWYRQAAGRGLQLLFYSVGIGQISSEVPQNLSASRPQDRQFILSSKKLLLSDSGFYLCAWKGYQETQYFGPGTRLLVL.

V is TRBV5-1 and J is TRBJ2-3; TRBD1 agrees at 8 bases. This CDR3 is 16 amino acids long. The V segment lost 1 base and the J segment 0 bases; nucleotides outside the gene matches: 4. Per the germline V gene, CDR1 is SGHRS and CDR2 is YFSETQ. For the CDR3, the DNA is TGCGCCAGCAGCTTGTCAGGGGGCACTAGCACAGATACGCAGTATTTT. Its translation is CASSLSGGTSTDTQYF.

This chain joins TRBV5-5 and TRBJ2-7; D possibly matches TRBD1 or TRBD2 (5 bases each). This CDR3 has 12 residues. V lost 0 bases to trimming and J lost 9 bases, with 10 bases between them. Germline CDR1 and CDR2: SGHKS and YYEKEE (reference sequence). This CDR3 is CASSLGGTRQYF. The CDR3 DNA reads TGTGCCAGCAGCTTGGGTGGGACGAGGCAGTACTTC.

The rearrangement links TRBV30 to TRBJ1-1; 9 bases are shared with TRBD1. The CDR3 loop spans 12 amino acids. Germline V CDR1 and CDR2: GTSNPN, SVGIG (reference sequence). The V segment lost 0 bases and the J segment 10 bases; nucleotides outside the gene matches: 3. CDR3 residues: CAWSVLDRGAFF. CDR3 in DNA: TGTGCCTGGAGTGTTTTGGACAGGGGAGCTTTCTTT. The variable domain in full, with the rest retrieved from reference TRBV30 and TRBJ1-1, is SQTIHQWPATLVQPVGSPLSLECTVEGTSNPNLYWYRQAAGRGLQLLFYSVGIGQISSEVPQNLSASRPQDRQFILSSKKLLLSDSGFYLCAWSVLDRGAFFGQGTRLTVV.

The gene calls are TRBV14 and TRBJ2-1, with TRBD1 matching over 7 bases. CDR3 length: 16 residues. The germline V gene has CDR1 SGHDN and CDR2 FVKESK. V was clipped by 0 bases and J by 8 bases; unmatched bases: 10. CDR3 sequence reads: CASSQEAFRGIDEQFF. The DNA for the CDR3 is TGTGCCAGCAGCCAAGAAGCTTTCAGGGGGATCGATGAGCAGTTCTTC.

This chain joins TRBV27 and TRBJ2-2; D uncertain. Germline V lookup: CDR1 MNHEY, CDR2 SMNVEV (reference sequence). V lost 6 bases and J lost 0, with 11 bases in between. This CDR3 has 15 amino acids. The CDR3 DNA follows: TGTGCCAGCAGATCGGGTCAAGCGAACACCGGGGAGCTGTTTTTT. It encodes CASRSGQANTGELFF.

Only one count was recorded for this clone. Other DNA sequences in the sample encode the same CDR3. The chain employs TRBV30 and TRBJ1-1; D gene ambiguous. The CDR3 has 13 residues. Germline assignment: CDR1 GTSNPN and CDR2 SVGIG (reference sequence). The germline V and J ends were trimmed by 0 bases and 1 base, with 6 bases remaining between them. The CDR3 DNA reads TGTGCCTGGAGTGTTAAGGGGAACACTGAAGCTTTCTTT. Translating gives CAWSVKGNTEAFF.

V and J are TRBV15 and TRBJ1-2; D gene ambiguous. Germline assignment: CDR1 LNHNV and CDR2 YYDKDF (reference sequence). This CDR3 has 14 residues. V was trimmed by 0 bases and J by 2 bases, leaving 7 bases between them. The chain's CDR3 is CATSRDLRNYGYTF. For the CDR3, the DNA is TGTGCCACCAGCAGAGATCTGAGGAACTATGGCTACACCTTC. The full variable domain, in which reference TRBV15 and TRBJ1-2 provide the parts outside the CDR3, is DAMVIQNPRYQVTQFGKPVTLSCSQTLNHNVMYWYQQKSSQAPKLLFHYYDKDFNNEADTPDNFQSRRPNTSFCFLDIRSPGLGDTAMYLCATSRDLRNYGYTFGSGTRLTVV.

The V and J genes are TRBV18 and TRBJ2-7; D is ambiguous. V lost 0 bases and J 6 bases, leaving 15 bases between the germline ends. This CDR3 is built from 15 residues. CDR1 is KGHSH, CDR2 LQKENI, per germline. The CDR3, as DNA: TGTGCCAGCTCACCACCTAATACCCCTTCAGGCGAGCAGTACTTC. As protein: CASSPPNTPSGEQYF.

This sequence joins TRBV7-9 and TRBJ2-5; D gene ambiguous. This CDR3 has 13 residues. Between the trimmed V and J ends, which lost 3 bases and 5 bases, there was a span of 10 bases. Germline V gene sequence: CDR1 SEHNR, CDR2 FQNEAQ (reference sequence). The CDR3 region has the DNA TGTGCCAGCAGCTTGGACCGGCGGGAGACCCAGTACTTC. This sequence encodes CASSLDRRETQYF.

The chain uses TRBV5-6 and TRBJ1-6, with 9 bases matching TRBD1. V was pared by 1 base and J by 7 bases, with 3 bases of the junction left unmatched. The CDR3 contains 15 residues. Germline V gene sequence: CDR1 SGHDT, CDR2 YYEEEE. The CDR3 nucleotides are TGTGCCAGCAGCTTGAGGGACAGGGCGAATTCACCCCTCCACTTT. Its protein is CASSLRDRANSPLHF.

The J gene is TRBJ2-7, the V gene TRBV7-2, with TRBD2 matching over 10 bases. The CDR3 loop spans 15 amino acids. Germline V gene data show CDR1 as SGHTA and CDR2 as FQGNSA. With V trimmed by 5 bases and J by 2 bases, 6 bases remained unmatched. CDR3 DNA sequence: TGTGCCAGCAGCGAAGCTAGCGGGGGAACCTACGAGCAGTACTTC. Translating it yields CASSEASGGTYEQYF. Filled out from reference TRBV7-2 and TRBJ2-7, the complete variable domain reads GAGVSQSPSNKVTEKGKDVELRCDPISGHTALYWYRQSLGQGLEFLIYFQGNSAPDKSGLPSDRFSAERTGGSVSTLTIQRTQQEDSAVYLCASSEASGGTYEQYFGPGTRLTVT.

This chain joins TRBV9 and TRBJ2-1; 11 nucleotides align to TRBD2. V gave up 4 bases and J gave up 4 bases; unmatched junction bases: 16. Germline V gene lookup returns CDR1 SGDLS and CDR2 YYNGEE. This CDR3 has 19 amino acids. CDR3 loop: CASSPGILAGGSTYNEQFF. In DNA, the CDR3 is TGTGCCAGCAGCCCCGGGATTCTAGCGGGAGGATCGACATACAATGAGCAGTTCTTC.

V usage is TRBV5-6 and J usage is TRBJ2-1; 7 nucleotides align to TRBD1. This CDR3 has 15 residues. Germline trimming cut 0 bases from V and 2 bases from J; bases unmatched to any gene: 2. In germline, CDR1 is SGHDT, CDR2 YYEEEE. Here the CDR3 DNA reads TGTGCCAGCAGCTTGGGAGACAGGGCCTACAATGAGCAGTTCTTC. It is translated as CASSLGDRAYNEQFF. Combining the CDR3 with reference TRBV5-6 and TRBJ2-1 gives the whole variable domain DAGVTQSPTHLIKTRGQQVTLRCSPKSGHDTVSWYQQALGQGPQFIFQYYEEEERQRGNFPDRFSGHQFPNYSSELNVNALLLGDSALYLCASSLGDRAYNEQFFGPGTRLTVL.

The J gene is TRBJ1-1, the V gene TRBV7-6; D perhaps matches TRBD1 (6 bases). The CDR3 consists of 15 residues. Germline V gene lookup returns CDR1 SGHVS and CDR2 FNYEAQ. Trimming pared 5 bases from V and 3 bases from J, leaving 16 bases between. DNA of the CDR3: TGTGCCAGCAGCCGACCGGGGGCGGGGGACACTGAAGCTTTCTTT. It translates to CASSRPGAGDTEAFF.

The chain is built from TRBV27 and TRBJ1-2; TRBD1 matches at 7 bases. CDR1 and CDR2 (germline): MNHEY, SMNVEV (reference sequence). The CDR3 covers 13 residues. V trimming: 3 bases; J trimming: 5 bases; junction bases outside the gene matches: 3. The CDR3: CASSFMGQYGYTF. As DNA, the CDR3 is TGTGCCAGCAGTTTCATGGGACAGTATGGCTACACCTTC.

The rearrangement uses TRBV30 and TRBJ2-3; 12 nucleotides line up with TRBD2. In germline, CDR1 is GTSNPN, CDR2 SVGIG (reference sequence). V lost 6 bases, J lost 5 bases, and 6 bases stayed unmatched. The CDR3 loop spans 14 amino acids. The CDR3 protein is CACRLAGDGDTQYF. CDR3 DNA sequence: TGTGCCTGCAGACTAGCGGGGGATGGAGATACGCAGTATTTT.

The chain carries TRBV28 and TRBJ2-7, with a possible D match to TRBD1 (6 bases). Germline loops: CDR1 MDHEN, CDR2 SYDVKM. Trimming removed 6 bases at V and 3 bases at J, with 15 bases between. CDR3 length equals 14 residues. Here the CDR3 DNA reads TGTGCCAGCAGGAAGACAGGCGGAGACTACGAGCAGTACTTC. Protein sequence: CASRKTGGDYEQYF.

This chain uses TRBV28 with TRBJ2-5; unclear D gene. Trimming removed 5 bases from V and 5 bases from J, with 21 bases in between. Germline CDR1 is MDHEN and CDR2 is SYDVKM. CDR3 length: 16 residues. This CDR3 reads CASSPSSRPAPETQYF. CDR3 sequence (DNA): TGTGCCAGCAGTCCGAGTTCGAGGCCAGCCCCCGAGACCCAGTACTTC.

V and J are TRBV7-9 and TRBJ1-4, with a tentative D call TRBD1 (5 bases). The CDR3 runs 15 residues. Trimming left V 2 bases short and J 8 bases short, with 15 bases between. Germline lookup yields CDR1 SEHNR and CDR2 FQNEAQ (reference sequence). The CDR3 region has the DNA TGTGCCAGCAGCTTATTGGGCCAGGGAAGCGAAAAACTGTTTTTT. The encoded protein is CASSLLGQGSEKLFF.

The CDR3 DNA is TGTGCCAGTAGTATAGGCAGGGGGCGAAGCTACGAGCAGTACTTC. Its protein is CASSIGRGRSYEQYF. V is TRBV19 and J is TRBJ2-7; 8 bases are shared with TRBD1. The ends lost 1 base at V and 3 bases at J; junction bases unmatched: 5. CDR1 is LNHDA and CDR2 is SQIVND in the germline V gene (reference sequence). The length of the CDR3 is 15 residues.

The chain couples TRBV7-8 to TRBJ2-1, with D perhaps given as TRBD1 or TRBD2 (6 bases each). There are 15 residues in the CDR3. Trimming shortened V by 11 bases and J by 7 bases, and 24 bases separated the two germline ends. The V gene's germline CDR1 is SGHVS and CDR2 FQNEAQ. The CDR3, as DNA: TGTGCCTCCCGGATGGGGGGCCGCACGGGGAATGAGCAGTTCTTC. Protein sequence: CASRMGGRTGNEQFF.

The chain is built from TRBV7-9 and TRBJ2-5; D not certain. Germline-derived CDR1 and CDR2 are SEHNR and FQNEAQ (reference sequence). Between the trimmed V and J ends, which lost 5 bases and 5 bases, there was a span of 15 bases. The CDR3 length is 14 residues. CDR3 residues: CASSQAVLGETQYF. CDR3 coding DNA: TGTGCCAGCAGCCAGGCCGTCCTCGGCGAGACCCAGTACTTC.

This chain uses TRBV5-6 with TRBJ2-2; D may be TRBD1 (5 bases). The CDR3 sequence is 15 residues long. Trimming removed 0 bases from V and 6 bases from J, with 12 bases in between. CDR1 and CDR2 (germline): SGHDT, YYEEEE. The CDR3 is CASSLAGWFAGELFF. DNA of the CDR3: TGTGCCAGCAGCTTGGCAGGGTGGTTTGCCGGGGAGCTGTTTTTT.

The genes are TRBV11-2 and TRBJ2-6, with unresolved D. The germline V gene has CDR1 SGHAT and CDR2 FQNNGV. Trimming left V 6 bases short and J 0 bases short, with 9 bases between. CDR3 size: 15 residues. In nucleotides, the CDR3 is TGTGCCAGCAGTACTTTGGGCTCTGGGGCCAACGTCCTGACTTTC. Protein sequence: CASSTLGSGANVLTF.

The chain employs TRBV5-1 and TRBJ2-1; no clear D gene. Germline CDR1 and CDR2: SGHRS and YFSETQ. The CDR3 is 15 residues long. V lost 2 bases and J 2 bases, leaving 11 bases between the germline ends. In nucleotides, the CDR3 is TGCGCCAGCAGCTTCGGTCAATGGGCCTACAATGAGCAGTTCTTC. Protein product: CASSFGQWAYNEQFF.

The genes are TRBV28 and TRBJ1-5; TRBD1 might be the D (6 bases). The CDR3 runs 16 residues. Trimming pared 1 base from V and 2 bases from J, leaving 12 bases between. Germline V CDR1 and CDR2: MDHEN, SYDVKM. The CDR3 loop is CASSLSYRVGNQPQHF. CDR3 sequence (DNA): TGTGCCAGCAGTTTATCTTACAGGGTGGGCAATCAGCCCCAGCATTTT. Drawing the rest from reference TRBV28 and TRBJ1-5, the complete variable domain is DVKVTQSSRYLVKRTGEKVFLECVQDMDHENMFWYRQDPGLGLRLIYFSYDVKMKEKGDIPEGYSVSREKKERFSLILESASTNQTSMYLCASSLSYRVGNQPQHFGDGTRLSIL.